Listed here are 31 T cell receptor beta chains from one sample, sequenced in a study of blood T cell repertoires in COVID-19. Generated by immunoSEQ multiplex PCR, the TCRdb table keeps only in-frame clones and is missing some. The sample carries about 310,000 clones, 80% to 90% recorded once. Sequenced input: PBMCs or T cells enriched from blood (not recorded which). The receptors stem from a woman aged 18 to 35 who had recovered from COVID-19.

This clone was seen more than once but under ten times. DNA of the CDR3: TGTGCCTGGAGCGGCGGACTCAGCACAGATACGCAGTATTTT. Its protein product is CAWSGGLSTDTQYF. This rearrangement joins TRBV30 to TRBJ2-3, with a possible D match to TRBD2 (5 bases). V shed 3 bases and J shed 0 bases, with 10 bases lying between them. The CDR3 extends over 14 amino acids. Germline CDR1 reads GTSNPN; CDR2 reads SVGIG (reference sequence).

This chain links TRBV6-5 with TRBJ1-3; 11 nucleotides line up with TRBD1. V lost 7 bases, J lost 7 bases, and 6 bases stayed unmatched. CDR3 length: 14 residues. Germline CDR1 is MNHEY and CDR2 is SVGAGI. In nucleotides, the CDR3 is TGTGCCAGCATAATGGACAGGGGGCGGAACACCATATATTTT. Protein sequence: CASIMDRGRNTIYF.

The gene calls are TRBV5-4 and TRBJ1-4; D is perhaps TRBD1 (6 bases). V was pared by 5 bases and J by 5 bases, with 16 bases between. CDR1 SGHNT and CDR2 YYREEE come from the germline V gene (reference sequence). This CDR3 has 15 residues. The CDR3 DNA sequence: TGTGCCAGCAGAACCTCTGGACAGTCGAATGAAAAACTGTTTTTT. Amino acids: CASRTSGQSNEKLFF.

The chain recombines TRBV28 with TRBJ1-2, with 9 nucleotides matching TRBD1. The CDR3 is made up of 17 amino acids. Germline values: CDR1 MDHEN, CDR2 SYDVKM. V dropped 5 bases and J dropped 1; count of bases not matched to a gene: 11. The CDR3 bases are TGTGCCAGCAGTCCCCTATCCGGACAGGGGCTTAACTATGGCTACACCTTC. Its translation: CASSPLSGQGLNYGYTF.

The chain carries TRBV6-5 and TRBJ2-7; TRBD2 is a possible D gene (6 bases). Per germline, CDR1 MNHEY and CDR2 SVGAGI. With 7 bases removed from V and 3 bases from J, the gap between germline ends came to 13 bases. This CDR3 spans 13 amino acids. The CDR3 region is CASTKPGVYEQYF. CDR3 nucleotide sequence: TGTGCCAGCACTAAACCGGGAGTCTACGAGCAGTACTTC.

V usage is TRBV6-1 and J usage is TRBJ1-1; 7 bases fit TRBD1. Trimming at V came to 2 bases and at J to 4 bases, leaving 10 bases not matched to a gene. There are 16 residues in the CDR3. In germline, CDR1 is MNHNS, CDR2 SASEGT. The CDR3 loop is CASSEYQGEGGTEAFF. As DNA, the CDR3 is TGTGCCAGCAGTGAATACCAGGGGGAAGGAGGCACTGAAGCTTTCTTT.

J is TRBJ2-5 and V is TRBV13; D perhaps matches TRBD1 (5 bases). V lost 4 bases and J lost 2, with 11 bases in between. Germline CDR1 is PRHDT and CDR2 is FYEKMQ (reference sequence). The CDR3 contains 14 residues. The CDR3 sequence is CASSSFPGQETQYF. The CDR3 DNA reads TGTGCCAGCAGCTCATTTCCAGGGCAAGAGACCCAGTACTTC.

This chain joins TRBV6-1 and TRBJ1-2; tentative D call: TRBD1 (6 bases). The V end was cut by 2 bases, the J end by 5 bases, with 18 bases between. CDR3 length: 16 amino acids. The V gene's germline CDR1 is MNHNS and CDR2 SASEGT. This CDR3 is CASSESWDTFGYGYTF. The DNA for the CDR3 is TGTGCCAGCAGTGAATCTTGGGACACCTTCGGATATGGCTACACCTTC.

The gene calls are TRBV7-6 and TRBJ1-4; TRBD1 matches 9 bases. The CDR3 contains 16 residues. Germline loops: CDR1 SGHVS, CDR2 FNYEAQ. Germline trimming cut 4 bases from V and 10 bases from J; bases unmatched to any gene: 13. In DNA form, the CDR3 reads TGTGCCAGCAGCTCCGAACCTCCGGGACAGGGAGGAAAACTGTTTTTT. Protein sequence: CASSSEPPGQGGKLFF.

The gene calls are TRBV30 and TRBJ1-5; D not resolved. V lost 0 bases and J lost 2, with 11 bases in between. CDR1 is GTSNPN and CDR2 is SVGIG in the germline V gene (reference sequence). This CDR3 has 15 amino acids. The CDR3 nucleotides read TGTGCCTGGAGTGTACACCTTCTGGGCAATCAGCCCCAGCATTTT. Amino acid sequence: CAWSVHLLGNQPQHF.

The rearrangement uses TRBV5-5 and TRBJ2-7, with 8 positions matching TRBD2. Germline V gene lookup returns CDR1 SGHKS and CDR2 YYEKEE (reference sequence). V lost 0 bases, J lost 1 base, and 12 bases stayed unmatched. The CDR3 totals 18 residues. The CDR3 nucleotides are TGTGCCAGCAGCTTGGCTCCCCTCCTAGCGGGTATGTCCTACGAGCAGTACTTC. Translating gives CASSLAPLLAGMSYEQYF.

This clone came up once. The chain carries TRBV14 and TRBJ2-1; D possibly corresponds to TRBD2 (5 bases). V lost 4 bases and J lost 5, with 18 bases in between. CDR3 length: 16 residues. Germline-derived CDR1 and CDR2 are SGHDN and FVKESK. Here the CDR3 DNA reads TGTGCCAGCAGCCTTAACAGCGGCGCGGTAAACAATGAGCAGTTCTTC. Translated, it gives CASSLNSGAVNNEQFF.

The CDR3 is CASRNTGDTEAFF. The CDR3 nucleotides are TGTGCCAGTAGGAATACAGGGGACACTGAAGCTTTCTTT. J is TRBJ1-1 and V is TRBV19; 7 bases match TRBD1. The V gene end was trimmed by 6 bases and the J gene end by 3 bases; junction bases not matched to a gene: 4. This CDR3 spans 13 amino acids. CDR1 and CDR2 (germline): LNHDA, SQIVND (reference sequence).

The chain combines TRBV18 with TRBJ1-6; D might be TRBD1 (6 bases). This CDR3 has 14 amino acids. With 1 base removed from V and 8 bases from J, the gap between germline ends came to 9 bases. CDR1 and CDR2 from the germline V gene are KGHSH and LQKENI. CDR3 protein: CASSPRNRDSPLHF. In DNA form, the CDR3 reads TGTGCCAGCTCACCACGAAACAGGGATTCACCCCTCCACTTT.

The V gene is TRBV11-2, the J gene TRBJ2-5; TRBD2 might be the D (6 bases). Trimming removed 5 bases from V and 2 bases from J, with 18 bases in between. This CDR3 has 16 residues. Germline V gives CDR1 SGHAT, CDR2 FQNNGV. The CDR3 nucleotides read TGTGCCAGCAGCCCAAAGACTAGTGCCATACAAGAGACCCAGTACTTC. This encodes CASSPKTSAIQETQYF.

J is TRBJ2-7 and V is TRBV28, with TRBD2 matching over 13 bases. The length of the CDR3 is 15 residues. Germline V gene sequence: CDR1 MDHEN, CDR2 SYDVKM. The V segment lost 5 bases and the J segment 3 bases; nucleotides outside the gene matches: 4. Here the CDR3 DNA reads TGTGCCAGCAGTGCGAGACTAGCGGGAGGCTACGAGCAGTACTTC. Protein sequence: CASSARLAGGYEQYF. Based on the CDR3 plus reference TRBV28 and TRBJ2-7, the full variable domain is DVKVTQSSRYLVKRTGEKVFLECVQDMDHENMFWYRQDPGLGLRLIYFSYDVKMKEKGDIPEGYSVSREKKERFSLILESASTNQTSMYLCASSARLAGGYEQYFGPGTRLTVT.

CDR3: CASTLRGSVDNEQFF. In nucleotides, the CDR3 is TGTGCCAGTACCCTCAGGGGATCTGTTGACAATGAGCAGTTCTTC. This sequence joins TRBV19 and TRBJ2-1; D may be TRBD1 (6 bases). The germline CDR1 and CDR2 sequences are LNHDA and SQIVND (reference sequence). The germline V and J ends were trimmed by 7 bases and 5 bases, with 18 bases remaining between them. The CDR3 has 15 residues.

This chain links TRBV7-9 with TRBJ1-5; no definite D call. This CDR3 is built from 16 residues. The germline V and J ends were trimmed by 2 bases and 2 bases, with 13 bases remaining between them. From germline, CDR1 is SEHNR and CDR2 FQNEAQ (reference sequence). CDR3 sequence (DNA): TGTGCCAGCAGCTTAAGGAGCGTAGACGGCAATCAGCCCCAGCATTTT. Encoded protein: CASSLRSVDGNQPQHF.

This sequence joins TRBV7-2 and TRBJ1-3; D uncertain. This CDR3 is built from 15 residues. Germline V lookup: CDR1 SGHTA, CDR2 FQGNSA. The germline V and J ends were trimmed by 4 bases and 0 bases, with 10 bases remaining between them. The CDR3 DNA reads as TGTGCCAGCAGCTCCCACCGGTTCTCTGGAAACACCATATATTTT. It translates to CASSSHRFSGNTIYF.

The J gene is TRBJ1-6, the V gene TRBV4-3, with TRBD1 identical over 10 bases. The germline V gene encodes CDR1 LGHNA and CDR2 YSLEER. There are 16 residues in the CDR3. V shed 4 bases, J shed 5 bases, and the junction held 5 bases outside the gene matches. CDR3 sequence (DNA): TGCGCCAGCAGCCTTACAGGGACAGGGGATAATTCACCCCTCCACTTT. This gives the protein CASSLTGTGDNSPLHF.

The chain employs TRBV11-2 and TRBJ2-5; 10 nucleotides line up with TRBD2. The germline gives CDR1 SGHAT, CDR2 FQNNGV. J was trimmed by 5 bases and V by 9 bases; bases with no gene match: 9. The CDR3 contains 14 residues. CDR3 sequence (DNA): TGTGCCAGTCGTAGCGGGAGGCGGGGGGAGACCCAGTACTTC. As protein: CASRSGRRGETQYF.

CDR3 protein: CASSALAGFEETQYF. The CDR3 DNA is TGTGCCAGCAGCGCACTAGCGGGGTTTGAAGAGACCCAGTACTTC. The J gene is TRBJ2-5, the V gene TRBV7-8, with 10 bases fitting TRBD2. The germline V gene encodes CDR1 SGHVS and CDR2 FQNEAQ. The V gene end was trimmed by 5 bases and the J gene end by 3 bases; junction bases not matched to a gene: 6. This CDR3 is 15 amino acids long.

The V and J genes are TRBV6-5 and TRBJ2-7; weak D call: TRBD2 (5 bases). Trimming stripped 7 bases from V and 1 base from J, with 14 bases between. This CDR3 has 14 amino acids. Per the germline V gene, CDR1 is MNHEY and CDR2 is SVGAGI. The CDR3 bases are TGTGCCAGCAAGTCAACCGGGGAGTCCTACGAGCAGTACTTC. Translating gives CASKSTGESYEQYF.

The genes are TRBV4-1 and TRBJ2-3; D is ambiguous. The V and J ends lost 3 bases and 6 bases respectively, with 16 bases between them. The CDR3 has 15 residues. Germline V gives CDR1 MGHRA, CDR2 YSYEKL. CDR3 nucleotide sequence: TGCGCCAGCAGCCAGGGCTCTGCGTTATGGGATACGCAGTATTTT. It codes for CASSQGSALWDTQYF.

The genes are TRBV11-3 and TRBJ2-3; TRBD2 matches 7 bases. CDR1 SGHNT and CDR2 YENEEA come from the germline V gene. The J segment lost 0 bases and the V segment lost 1 base, leaving 4 bases of the junction unmatched. This CDR3 spans 16 amino acids. CDR3 amino acids: CASSLGLAESTDTQYF. In DNA, the CDR3 is TGTGCCAGCAGCTTAGGGCTAGCGGAAAGCACAGATACGCAGTATTTT.

The genes are TRBV6-5 and TRBJ2-1; 9 bases are a match to TRBD2. Germline loops: CDR1 MNHEY, CDR2 SVGAGI. V lost 2 bases to trimming and J lost 2 bases; unmatched junction nucleotides: 1. CDR3 length equals 15 residues. The chain's CDR3 is CASSYPSGAYNEQFF. Here the CDR3 DNA reads TGTGCCAGCAGTTACCCTAGCGGGGCCTACAATGAGCAGTTCTTC.

This clone appeared a single time. The chain uses TRBV5-4 and TRBJ1-2, with D perhaps TRBD1 (5 bases). From germline, CDR1 is SGHNT and CDR2 YYREEE (reference sequence). This CDR3 is built from 14 residues. V lost 4 bases and J lost 4, with 14 bases in between. CDR3 in amino acids: CASSGRGRVYGYTF. The CDR3 DNA reads as TGTGCCAGCAGCGGGCGGGGCAGGGTCTATGGCTACACCTTC.

V gene TRBV7-8 combines with J gene TRBJ2-1, with 8 bases aligning to TRBD2. The V segment lost 2 bases and the J segment 9 bases; nucleotides outside the gene matches: 9. The CDR3 is 15 residues long. Germline CDR1 is SGHVS and CDR2 is FQNEAQ. As DNA, the CDR3 is TGTGCCAGCAGCTTAAGGTTCATTAGCGGGGTTGAGCAGTTCTTC. Protein product: CASSLRFISGVEQFF.

The chain recombines TRBV7-3 with TRBJ2-7; D perhaps matches TRBD2 (6 bases). Looked up from germline, CDR1 is SGHTA and CDR2 is FQGTGA. V lost 0 bases and J lost 6, with 18 bases in between. The CDR3 sequence is 16 residues long. The CDR3 nucleotides read TGTGCCAGCAGCTTAACGGCGGCAGGGCGGGATGGCGAGCAGTACTTC. Translation gives CASSLTAAGRDGEQYF.

This clone occurred once. The chain combines TRBV2 with TRBJ1-4, with D tentatively TRBD1 (5 bases). In germline, CDR1 is SNHLY, CDR2 FYNNEI. The CDR3 is made up of 14 amino acids. V dropped 8 bases and J dropped 3 bases, with 13 bases sitting between them. CDR3 DNA: TGTGCCAGCCATCGGAGGGGTTCTAATGAAAAACTGTTTTTT. Translating it yields CASHRRGSNEKLFF. The variable domain in full, completed from reference TRBV2 and TRBJ1-4, reads EPEVTQTPSHQVTQMGQEVILRCVPISNHLYFYWYRQILGQKVEFLVSFYNNEISEKSEIFDDQFSVERPDGSNFTLKIRSTKLEDSAMYFCASHRRGSNEKLFFGSGTQLSVL.

The chain links TRBV5-1 to TRBJ1-4, with 7 bases lining up with TRBD1. Trimming removed 5 bases from V and 5 bases from J; junction bases left unmatched: 6. The length of the CDR3 is 14 residues. Germline CDR1 is SGHRS and CDR2 is YFSETQ. The CDR3 here is CASRTGTANEKLFF. CDR3 bases: TGCGCCAGCAGGACCGGGACAGCGAATGAAAAACTGTTTTTT.